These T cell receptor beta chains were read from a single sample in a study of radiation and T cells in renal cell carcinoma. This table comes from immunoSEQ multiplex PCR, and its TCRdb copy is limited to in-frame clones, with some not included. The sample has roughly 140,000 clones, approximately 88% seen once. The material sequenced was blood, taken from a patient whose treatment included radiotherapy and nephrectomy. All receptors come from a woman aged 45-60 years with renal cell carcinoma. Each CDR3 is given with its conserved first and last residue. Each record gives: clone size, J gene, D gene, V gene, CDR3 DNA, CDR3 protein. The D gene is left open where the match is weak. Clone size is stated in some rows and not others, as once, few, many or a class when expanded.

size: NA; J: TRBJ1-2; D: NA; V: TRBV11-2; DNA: TGTGCCAGCAGCTTAGATCTAGGGGACTATGGCTACACCTTC; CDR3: CASSLDLGDYGYTF
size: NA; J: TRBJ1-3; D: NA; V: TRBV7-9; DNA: TGTGCCAGCAGCTTCGCTGATGTGTGGGGTCGAGAGGGAAACACCATATATTTT; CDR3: CASSFADVWGREGNTIYF
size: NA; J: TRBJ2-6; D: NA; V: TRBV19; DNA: TGTGCCAGTAGTATAATTCGCTCTGGGGCCAACGTCCTGACTTTC; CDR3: CASSIIRSGANVLTF
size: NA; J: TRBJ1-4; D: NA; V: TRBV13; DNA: TGTGCCAGCAGCTACACAGGGTTCGCTAATGAAAAACTGTTTTTT; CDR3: CASSYTGFANEKLFF
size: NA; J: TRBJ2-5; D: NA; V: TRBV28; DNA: TGTGCCAGCAGTTTGCCGGGGGGCCACCAAGAGACCCAGTACTTC; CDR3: CASSLPGGHQETQYF
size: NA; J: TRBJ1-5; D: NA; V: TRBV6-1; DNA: TGTGCCAGCAGTGCTATCGGCAATCAGCCCCAGCATTTT; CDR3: CASSAIGNQPQHF
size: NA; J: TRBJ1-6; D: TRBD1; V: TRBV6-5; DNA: TGTGCCAGCAGTACGACAGGGTGGAATTCACCCCTCCACTTT; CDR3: CASSTTGWNSPLHF
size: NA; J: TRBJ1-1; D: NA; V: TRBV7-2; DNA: TGTGCCAGCAGCCTCCAGGGGAGGGACACTGAAGCTTTCTTT; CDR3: CASSLQGRDTEAFF
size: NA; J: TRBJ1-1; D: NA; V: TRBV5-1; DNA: TGCGCCAGCAGCTTGGATGAGTTTCTCGAAGCTTTCTTT; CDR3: CASSLDEFLEAFF
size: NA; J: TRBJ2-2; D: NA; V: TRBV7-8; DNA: TGTGCCAGCAGCCTACGGGGGCGGCGGACCGGGGAGCTGTTTTTT; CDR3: CASSLRGRRTGELFF
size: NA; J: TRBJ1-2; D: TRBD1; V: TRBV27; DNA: TGTGCCAGCAGTTCCCGGACAGGGGGCGATGGCTACACCTTC; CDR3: CASSSRTGGDGYTF
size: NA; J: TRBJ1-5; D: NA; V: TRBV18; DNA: TGTGCCAGCTCACCACCGGGACACAATAGCAATCAGCCCCAGCATTTT; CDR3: CASSPPGHNSNQPQHF
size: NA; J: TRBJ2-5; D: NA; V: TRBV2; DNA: TGTGCCAGCAGTGACCTCCAAGAGACCCAGTACTTC; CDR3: CASSDLQETQYF
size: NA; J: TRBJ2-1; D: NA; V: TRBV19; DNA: TGTGCCAGTAGTGAACGGGGGAAACATGAGCAGTTCTTC; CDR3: CASSERGKHEQFF
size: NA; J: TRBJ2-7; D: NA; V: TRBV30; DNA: TGTGCCTGGAGTCCGAAACGGTACGAGCAGTACTTC; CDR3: CAWSPKRYEQYF
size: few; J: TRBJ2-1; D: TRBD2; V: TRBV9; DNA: TGTGCCAGCAGCGTCGGCACCGGGACTAGCGGGGGGCCGAAGTCCTACAATGAGCAGTTCTTC; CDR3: CASSVGTGTSGGPKSYNEQFF
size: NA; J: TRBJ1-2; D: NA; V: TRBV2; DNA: TGTGCCAGCAGGGTGTCCGCTACAGATGTAATGGGCTACACCTTC; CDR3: CASRVSATDVMGYTF
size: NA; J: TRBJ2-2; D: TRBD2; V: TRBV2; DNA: TGTGCCAGCAGGAGACTAGCGGACACCGGGGAGCTGTTTTTT; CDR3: CASRRLADTGELFF
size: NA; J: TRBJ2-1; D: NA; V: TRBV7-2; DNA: TGTGCCAGCCAAGCGCGCTCCTACAATGAGCAGTTCTTC; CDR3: CASQARSYNEQFF
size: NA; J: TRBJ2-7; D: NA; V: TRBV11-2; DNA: TGTGCCAGCAGCTTACTGCAGGGCGGCGGCTACGAGCAGTACTTC; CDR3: CASSLLQGGGYEQYF
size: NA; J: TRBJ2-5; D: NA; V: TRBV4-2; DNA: TGTGCCAGCAGCCAAGGTTTAGCGGCCCGCCAAGAGACCCAGTACTTC; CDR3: CASSQGLAARQETQYF
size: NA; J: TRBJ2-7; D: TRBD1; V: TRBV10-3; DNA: TGTGCCACCGGGACAGGGACGATCTACGAGCAGTACTTC; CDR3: CATGTGTIYEQYF
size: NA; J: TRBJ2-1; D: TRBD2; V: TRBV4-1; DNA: TGCGCCAGCATGGGGGAATTGGGCGGGGGGACGTACAATGAGCAGTTCTTC; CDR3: CASMGELGGGTYNEQFF